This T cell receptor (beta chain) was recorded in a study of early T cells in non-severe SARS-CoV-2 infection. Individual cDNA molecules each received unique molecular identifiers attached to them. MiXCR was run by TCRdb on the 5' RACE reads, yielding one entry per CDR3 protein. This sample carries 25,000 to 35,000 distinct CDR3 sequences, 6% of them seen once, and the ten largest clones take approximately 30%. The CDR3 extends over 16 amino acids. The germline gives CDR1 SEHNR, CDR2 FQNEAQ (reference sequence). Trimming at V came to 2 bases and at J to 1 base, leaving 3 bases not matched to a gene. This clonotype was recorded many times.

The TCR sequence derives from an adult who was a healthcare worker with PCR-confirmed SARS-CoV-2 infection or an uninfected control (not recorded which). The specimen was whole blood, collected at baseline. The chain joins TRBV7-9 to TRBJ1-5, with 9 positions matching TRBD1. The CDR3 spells CASSLTGGRSNQPQHF. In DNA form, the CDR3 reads TGTGCCAGCAGCTTAACAGGGGGCAGGAGCAATCAGCCCCAGCATTTT.